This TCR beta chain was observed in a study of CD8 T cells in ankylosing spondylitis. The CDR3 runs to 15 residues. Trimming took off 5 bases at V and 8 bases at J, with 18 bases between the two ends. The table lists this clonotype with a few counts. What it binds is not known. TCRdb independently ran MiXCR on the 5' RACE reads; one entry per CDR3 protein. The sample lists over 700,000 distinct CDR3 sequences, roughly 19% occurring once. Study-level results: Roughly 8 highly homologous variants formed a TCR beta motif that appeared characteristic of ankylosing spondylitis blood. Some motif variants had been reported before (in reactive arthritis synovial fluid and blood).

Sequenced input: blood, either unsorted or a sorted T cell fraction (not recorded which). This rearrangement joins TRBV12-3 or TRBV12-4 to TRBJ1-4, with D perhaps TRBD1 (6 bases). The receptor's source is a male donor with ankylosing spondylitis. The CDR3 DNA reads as TGTGCCAGCAGTAGCCGGACAGCTAGGGGGGAAAAACTGTTTTTT. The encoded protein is CASSSRTARGEKLFF.